This record looks at one TCR beta chain sequence and its context. Its antigen is not identified. The CDR3 spans 14 residues. V was pared by 1 base and J by 7 bases, with 11 bases between. The germline V gene encodes CDR1 SGHAT and CDR2 FQNNGV. Time point meaning: newly diagnosed, previously untreated cHL patient sample. Clones were sequenced by immunoSEQ multiplex PCR, and TCRdb holds only the in-frame ones, with some missing. The sample records approximately 17,000 clones, roughly 90% being singletons. This entry is derived from a study of PD-1 blockade in classical Hodgkin lymphoma. Study-wide results and caveats: Lower baseline TCR diversity was reported for newly diagnosed patients than for healthy donors.

The receptor was derived from a human donor with classical Hodgkin lymphoma. The V and J genes are TRBV11-2 and TRBJ1-5, with D tentatively TRBD1 (5 bases). Material: peripheral blood mononuclear cells (PBMCs). The CDR3 reads CASSLAGIGQPQHF. CDR3 DNA sequence: TGTGCCAGCAGCTTAGCAGGGATTGGGCAGCCCCAGCATTTT. The full variable domain, its missing parts supplied by reference TRBV11-2 and TRBJ1-5, is EAGVAQSPRYKIIEKRQSVAFWCNPISGHATLYWYQQILGQGPKLLIQFQNNGVVDDSQLPKDRFSAERLKGVDSTLKIQPAKLEDSAVYLCASSLAGIGQPQHFGDGTRLSIL.